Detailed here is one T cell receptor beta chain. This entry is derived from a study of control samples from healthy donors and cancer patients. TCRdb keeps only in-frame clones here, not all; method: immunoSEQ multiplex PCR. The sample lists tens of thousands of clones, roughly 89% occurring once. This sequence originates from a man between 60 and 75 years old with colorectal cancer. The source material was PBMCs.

The CDR3 DNA sequence: TGTGCCAGCAGCCGCGCTCCACAGGGGGCAGATACGCAGTATTTT. It specifies CASSRAPQGADTQYF. The chain combines TRBV7-2 with TRBJ2-3, with TRBD1 identical over 8 bases. Germline values: CDR1 SGHTA, CDR2 FQGNSA. Germline trimming cut 5 bases from V and 4 bases from J; bases unmatched to any gene: 8. The CDR3 runs 15 residues.